Presented here are 3 T cell receptor beta chains from one specimen sequenced in a study of blood T cell repertoires in COVID-19. Profiling relied on immunoSEQ multiplex PCR, and the TCRdb table lists in-frame clones only, not all of them. The profile shows about 39,000 clones, around 87% of them singletons. Sample: peripheral blood. These receptors came from a man aged 45-60 years with active or convalescent COVID-19.

CDR3 sequence: CASSRTGIGSNQPQHF. The CDR3 DNA reads TGCGCCAGCAGCCGGACAGGGATTGGGAGCAATCAGCCCCAGCATTTT. The chain employs TRBV5-1 and TRBJ1-5, with 8 bases lining up with TRBD1. This CDR3 has 16 residues. Germline-derived CDR1 and CDR2 are SGHRS and YFSETQ. With V trimmed by 4 bases and J by 1 base, 7 bases remained unmatched. Based on the CDR3 plus reference TRBV5-1 and TRBJ1-5, the full variable domain is KAGVTQTPRYLIKTRGQQVTLSCSPISGHRSVSWYQQTPGQGLQFLFEYFSETQRNKGNFPGRFSGRQFSNSRSEMNVSTLELGDSALYLCASSRTGIGSNQPQHFGDGTRLSIL.

This rearrangement joins TRBV7-2 to TRBJ2-1; TRBD2 agrees at 11 bases. This CDR3 is built from 17 residues. Germline V lookup: CDR1 SGHTA, CDR2 FQGNSA. V dropped 1 base and J dropped 5; count of bases not matched to a gene: 7. The CDR3, as DNA: TGTGCCAGCAGCTTAGGGCTACTAGCGGGAGTGAACAATGAGCAGTTCTTC. Its translation is CASSLGLLAGVNNEQFF.

This clone was counted a few times. The chain joins TRBV18 to TRBJ2-1, with TRBD2 identical over 9 bases. J gave up 7 bases and V 0 bases, and 7 bases lay outside the gene matches. The CDR3 runs 16 residues. Germline CDR1 KGHSH, CDR2 LQKENI. Here the CDR3 DNA reads TGTGCCAGCTCACCACCCGGGGCGGGAGGGCTGAATGAGCAGTTCTTC. The encoded protein is CASSPPGAGGLNEQFF. Full variable domain (missing parts from reference TRBV18 and TRBJ2-1): NAGVMQNPRHLVRRRGQEARLRCSPMKGHSHVYWYRQLPEEGLKFMVYLQKENIIDESGMPKERFSAEFPKEGPSILRIQQVVRGDSAAYFCASSPPGAGGLNEQFFGPGTRLTVL.